This T cell receptor (beta chain) came from a study of blood T cell repertoires in COVID-19. Across the whole study: Acute-phase and convalescent COVID-19 samples originated in the United States, Italy and Spain.

Profiling relied on immunoSEQ multiplex PCR, and the TCRdb table lists in-frame clones only, not all of them. This sample has around 100,000 clones, with 80% to 90% found just once. Trimming removed 4 bases from V and 0 bases from J, with 10 bases in between. CDR1 and CDR2 (germline): LNHDA, SQIVND (reference sequence). CDR3 size: 16 residues. V is TRBV19 and J is TRBJ2-6; tentative D call: TRBD2 (5 bases). The receptor was derived from a woman of 80 years or more with acute or convalescent COVID-19. Sequenced: peripheral blood. The CDR3 loop reads CASSRPEGSGANVLTF. CDR3 nucleotides: TGTGCCAGTAGTAGACCCGAGGGCTCTGGGGCCAACGTCCTGACTTTC. The whole variable domain, filled in from reference TRBV19 and TRBJ2-6, reads DGGITQSPKYLFRKEGQNVTLSCEQNLNHDAMYWYRQDPGQGLRLIYYSQIVNDFQKGDIAEGYSVSREKKESFPLTVTSAQKNPTAFYLCASSRPEGSGANVLTFGAGSRLTVL.